Sequencing of this TCR beta chain was carried out in a study of blood T cell repertoires in COVID-19. The overall study: The United States, Italy and Spain were the sources of the acute and convalescent COVID-19 samples. Sources were T cells, B-cell-depleted T cells, or PBMCs; the material itself was cDNA or gDNA.

The Seattle patients, enrolled during active infection, were followed longitudinally. The germline V and J ends were trimmed by 4 bases and 2 bases, with 12 bases remaining between them. CDR1 and CDR2 (germline): MGHRA, YSYEKL. The CDR3 loop spans 15 amino acids. In the original processing: Estimation of nucleated cell counts relied on the amplification of reference gene primers. Profiled with immunoSEQ multiplex PCR; TCRdb holds only in-frame clones, not every one. V and J calls and clone size are those listed in that table; D and trimming were worked out from the DNA. The sample lists under 85,000 clones; 70% to 90% were seen once.

Material: peripheral blood. The TCR comes from a man aged 40-49 years with COVID-19, enrolled during active disease. The genes are TRBV4-1 and TRBJ2-1; perhaps TRBD2 as D (7 bases). The CDR3, as DNA: TGCGCCAGCAGCCGAGAAGGGGGGGCCTACAATGAGCAGTTCTTC. Protein sequence: CASSREGGAYNEQFF.